Sequencing of this TCR beta chain was carried out in a study of blood T cell repertoires in COVID-19. Study overall: Sample material is recorded as cDNA or gDNA derived from T cells, B-cell-depleted T cells, or PBMCs.

Per the authors' pipeline: Amplification of reference gene primers provided the estimated nucleated cell counts. This table comes from immunoSEQ multiplex PCR, and its TCRdb copy is limited to in-frame clones, with some not included. D and trimming were read from the DNA, whereas the V and J calls and clone size are those reported in that table. The sample includes tens of thousands of clones, 83% of them seen just once. Germline loops: CDR1 SGHDT, CDR2 YYEEEE. The CDR3 length is 16 residues. The V gene end was trimmed by 4 bases and the J gene end by 4 bases; junction bases not matched to a gene: 7.

Sequencing input: peripheral blood. V and J are TRBV5-6 and TRBJ2-3; TRBD2 matches at 12 bases. The clonotype comes from a woman of 80 years or more with acute or convalescent COVID-19. CDR3 DNA: TGTGCCAGCAGCCCCAGGACTAGCGGGACTCCAGATACGCAGTATTTT. Translating gives CASSPRTSGTPDTQYF.